Listed below are T cell receptor beta chains from one sample, sequenced in a study of tumor-infiltrating lymphocytes in primary liver carcinoma. TCRdb fed the multiplex PCR reads into MiXCR, producing one record per CDR3 protein. The sample includes about 190,000 distinct CDR3 sequences, approximately 86% of them seen just once. Material for sequencing was tumor tissue from primary liver carcinoma. These receptors originate from a man aged 35-49 years with primary liver carcinoma and hepatitis B virus infection. Each CDR3 is given with its conserved first and last residue.

J: TRBJ2-7; V: TRBV19; CDR3: CASSKGQYYEQYF
J: TRBJ2-5; V: TRBV11-2; CDR3: CASSTSTIQGTGRESQYF
J: TRBJ2-1; V: TRBV5-1; CDR3: CASSSGLAVRYYNEQFF
J: TRBJ2-4; V: TRBV29-1; CDR3: CSVHGEGAENIQYF
J: TRBJ2-7; V: TRBV29-1; CDR3: CIVESTDYEQYF
J: TRBJ2-1; V: TRBV14; CDR3: CASSQLAGWVNNEQFF
J: TRBJ2-5; V: TRBV24-1; CDR3: CAISDARDRDQETQYF
J: TRBJ2-3; V: TRBV29-1; CDR3: CSLEEGTDTPYF
J: TRBJ1-2; V: TRBV4-3; CDR3: CASSQDWPGSGYTF
J: TRBJ2-2; V: TRBV7-9; CDR3: CASRSGQAGTGELFF
J: TRBJ2-7; V: TRBV4-2; CDR3: CASSQDKGSGYDQYF
J: TRBJ2-2; V: TRBV12-3/TRBV12-4; CDR3: CASRPGQGRAVGELFF
J: TRBJ2-2; V: TRBV6-2/TRBV6-3; CDR3: CVSTTPGGGSPGEPFF
J: TRBJ2-2; V: TRBV12-3/TRBV12-4; CDR3: CVTSPGSSTDGELFF
J: TRBJ2-7; V: TRBV10-2; CDR3: CTSSSGYDQYF
J: TRBJ2-1; V: TRBV5-4; CDR3: CASGRGAGYNEQFF
J: TRBJ1-2; V: TRBV4-1; CDR3: CTSSPSTRLHYGYTF
J: TRBJ2-4; V: TRBV6-1; CDR3: CASDGGSSQNIQYF
J: TRBJ2-2; V: TRBV10-1; CDR3: CASSYGTDTGELFF
J: TRBJ1-1; V: TRBV29-1; CDR3: CSADPDTEAFF
J: TRBJ2-7; V: TRBV6-2/TRBV6-3; CDR3: CASSHEVPYEQHF
J: TRBJ2-3; V: TRBV5-1; CDR3: CASSFGAGSTDTQYF